Reported below is one TCR beta chain. This entry is derived from a study of T cell responses to AZD1222 COVID-19 vaccine. Clones were read by immunoSEQ multiplex PCR, and TCRdb kept only the in-frame ones, dropping some. Of about 120,000 clones listed, around 87% were seen once; the top ten hold 2.5% to 3.5%. Germline CDR1 is SGHTA and CDR2 is FQGTGA. The ends lost 4 bases at V and 4 bases at J; junction bases unmatched: 4. CDR3 length: 13 residues. This chain links TRBV7-3 with TRBJ2-7; 7 bases line up with TRBD1. This specimen consisted of peripheral blood, obtained 28 days after the second AZD1222 dose. The receptor was derived from an adult who received the AZD1222 COVID-19 vaccine. In DNA form, the CDR3 reads TGTGCCAGCAGCTCGACAGGGACGTACGAGCAGTACTTC. It codes for CASSSTGTYEQYF.